This TCR beta chain originates from a study of cytomegalovirus exposure and HLA in healthy donors. Germline V gives CDR1 LNHDA, CDR2 SQIVND (reference sequence). The CDR3 covers 15 residues. The germline V and J ends were trimmed by 3 bases and 3 bases, with 14 bases remaining between them. Whole-study findings and limits: In an earlier analysis, most TCR beta V segments were productive about 87% or about 30% of the time. Reports described diagnosis of cytomegalovirus status by the classifier as highly specific and sensitive. Later analysis placed DRB1 highest and HLA-C lowest in TCR association rates, which differed by HLA locus.

About this clone: Its target is unknown.

The donors, nominally healthy at sampling, likely had unrecorded immune exposures. Amplification used 60 Vbeta primers and 13 Jbeta primers. The table came from immunoSEQ multiplex PCR; TCRdb's copy has only in-frame clones and leaves some out. Altogether about 180,000 clones are present, roughly 77% being singletons, with the ten largest covering about 2.5%. V and J are TRBV19 and TRBJ1-2; D uncertain. The sequenced sample was PBMCs. This TCR was recovered from a woman aged 25 to 39 in good health and CMV-seropositive. The CDR3 DNA follows: TGTGCCAGTAGTATCTTAGCGGAGAGGGACTATGGCTACACCTTC. Translation: CASSILAERDYGYTF.